Detailed here is one T cell receptor (beta chain). Methods used by the authors: Amplified reference gene primers provided the basis for estimating nucleated cell counts. Some clones are missing from TCRdb's copy, which holds only in-frame ones; the method was immunoSEQ multiplex PCR. The V and J calls and clone size come from that table; D and trimming were worked out from the DNA. The data contain some 270,000 clones, approximately 92% of them singletons. The data originate from a study of blood T cell repertoires in COVID-19. Looking at the study overall: Some COVID-19 samples were acute and others convalescent; all came from the United States, Italy and Spain. T cells, B-cell-depleted T cells, or PBMCs provided the cDNA or gDNA that served as material.

The CDR3 totals 14 residues. Germline loops: CDR1 LGHNA, CDR2 YSLEER. The trim removed 1 base at V and 7 bases at J, leaving 5 bases unmatched. This chain connects TRBV4-3 to TRBJ2-3; 7 positions agree with TRBD2. The clonotype comes from a woman aged 35 to 49 who had recovered from COVID-19. The sample was peripheral blood. CDR3 DNA sequence: TGCGCCAGCAGCCAAGCGGGAGGCCTGCATACGCAGTATTTT. It encodes CASSQAGGLHTQYF.